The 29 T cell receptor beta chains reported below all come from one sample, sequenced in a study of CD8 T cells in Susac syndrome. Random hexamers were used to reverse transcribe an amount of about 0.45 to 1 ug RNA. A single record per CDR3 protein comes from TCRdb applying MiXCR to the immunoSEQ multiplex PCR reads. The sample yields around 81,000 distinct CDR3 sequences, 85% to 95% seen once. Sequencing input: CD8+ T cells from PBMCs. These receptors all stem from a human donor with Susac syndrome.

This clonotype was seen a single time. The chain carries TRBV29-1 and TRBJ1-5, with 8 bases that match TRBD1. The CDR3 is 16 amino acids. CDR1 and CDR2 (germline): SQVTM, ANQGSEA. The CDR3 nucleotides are TGCACACACAAAGGGGAACAGGGGGAGGGCAATCAGCCCCAGCATTTT. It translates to CTHKGEQGEGNQPQHF.

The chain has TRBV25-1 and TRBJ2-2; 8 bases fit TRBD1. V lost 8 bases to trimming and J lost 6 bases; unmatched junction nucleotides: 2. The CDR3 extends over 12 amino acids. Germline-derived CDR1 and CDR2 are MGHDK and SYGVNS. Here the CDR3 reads CASDRGPGELFF. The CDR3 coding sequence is TGTGCCAGCGACAGGGGTCCCGGGGAGCTGTTTTTT.

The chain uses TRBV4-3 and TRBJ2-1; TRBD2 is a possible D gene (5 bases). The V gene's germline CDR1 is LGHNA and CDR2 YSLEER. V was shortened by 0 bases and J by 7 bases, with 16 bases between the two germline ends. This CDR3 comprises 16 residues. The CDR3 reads CASSQDSGSAWNEQFF. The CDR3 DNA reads TGCGCCAGCAGCCAAGACAGCGGTAGTGCCTGGAATGAGCAGTTCTTC.

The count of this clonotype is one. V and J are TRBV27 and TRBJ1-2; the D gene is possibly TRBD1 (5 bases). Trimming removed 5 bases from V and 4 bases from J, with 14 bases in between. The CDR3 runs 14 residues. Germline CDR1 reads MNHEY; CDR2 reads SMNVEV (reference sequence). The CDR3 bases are TGTGCCAGCAGTCCCCCTAGACAGCTCTATGGCTACACCTTC. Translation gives CASSPPRQLYGYTF.

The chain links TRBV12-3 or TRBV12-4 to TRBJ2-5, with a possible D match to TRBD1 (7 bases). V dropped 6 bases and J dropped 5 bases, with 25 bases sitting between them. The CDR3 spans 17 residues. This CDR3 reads CASRTTGERRGMETQYF. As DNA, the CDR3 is TGTGCCAGCAGGACTACAGGGGAGCGGAGGGGGATGGAGACCCAGTACTTC.

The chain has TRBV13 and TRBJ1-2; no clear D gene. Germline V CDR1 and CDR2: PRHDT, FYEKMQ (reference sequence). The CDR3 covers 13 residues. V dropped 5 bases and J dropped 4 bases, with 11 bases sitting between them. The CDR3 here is CASSADRGYGYTF. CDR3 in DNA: TGTGCCAGCAGCGCCGACCGAGGCTATGGCTACACCTTC.

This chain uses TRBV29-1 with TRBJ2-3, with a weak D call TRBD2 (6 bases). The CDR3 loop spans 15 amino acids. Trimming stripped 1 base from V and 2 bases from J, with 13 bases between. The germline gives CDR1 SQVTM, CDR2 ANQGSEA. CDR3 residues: CSVEVQAGLTDTQYF. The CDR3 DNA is TGCAGCGTTGAAGTTCAGGCGGGGCTCACAGATACGCAGTATTTT.

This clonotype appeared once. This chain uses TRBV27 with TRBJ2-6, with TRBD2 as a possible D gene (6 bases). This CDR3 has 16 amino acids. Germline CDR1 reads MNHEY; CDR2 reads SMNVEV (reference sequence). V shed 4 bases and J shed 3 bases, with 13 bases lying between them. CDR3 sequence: CASSSGEVDGANVLTF. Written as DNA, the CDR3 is TGTGCCAGCAGTTCGGGGGAGGTTGATGGGGCCAACGTCCTGACTTTC.

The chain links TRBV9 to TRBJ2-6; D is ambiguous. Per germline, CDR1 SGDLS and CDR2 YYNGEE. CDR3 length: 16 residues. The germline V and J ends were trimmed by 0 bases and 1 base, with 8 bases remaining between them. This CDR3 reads CASSVARESGANVLTF. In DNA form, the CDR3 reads TGTGCCAGCAGCGTAGCTAGGGAATCTGGGGCCAACGTCCTGACTTTC.

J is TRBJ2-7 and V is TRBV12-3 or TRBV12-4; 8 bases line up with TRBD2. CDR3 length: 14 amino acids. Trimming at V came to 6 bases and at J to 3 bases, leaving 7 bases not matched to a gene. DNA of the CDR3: TGTGCCAGCAGCCCGGGGCTAGCGGGCTACGAGCAGTACTTC. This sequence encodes CASSPGLAGYEQYF.

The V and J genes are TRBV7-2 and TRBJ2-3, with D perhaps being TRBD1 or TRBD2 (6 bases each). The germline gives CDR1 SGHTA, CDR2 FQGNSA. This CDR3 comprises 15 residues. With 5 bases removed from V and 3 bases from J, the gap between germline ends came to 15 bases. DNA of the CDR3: TGTGCCAGCAGCGCAAGTAAAGGGGGGACAGATACGCAGTATTTT. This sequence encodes CASSASKGGTDTQYF.

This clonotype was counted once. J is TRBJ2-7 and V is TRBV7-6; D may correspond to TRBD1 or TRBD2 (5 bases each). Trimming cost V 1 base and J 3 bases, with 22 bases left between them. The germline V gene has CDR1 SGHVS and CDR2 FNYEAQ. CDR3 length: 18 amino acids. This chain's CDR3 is CASSLGQTLPRGRYEQYF. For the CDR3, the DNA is TGTGCCAGCAGCTTAGGGCAGACTCTCCCTCGGGGACGCTACGAGCAGTACTTC.

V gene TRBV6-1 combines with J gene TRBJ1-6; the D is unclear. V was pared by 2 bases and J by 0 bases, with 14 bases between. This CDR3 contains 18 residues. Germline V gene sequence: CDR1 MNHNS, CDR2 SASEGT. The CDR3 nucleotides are TGTGCCAGCAGTGAACGGCCCCCCGGGAGCTCCTATAATTCACCCCTCCACTTT. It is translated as CASSERPPGSSYNSPLHF.

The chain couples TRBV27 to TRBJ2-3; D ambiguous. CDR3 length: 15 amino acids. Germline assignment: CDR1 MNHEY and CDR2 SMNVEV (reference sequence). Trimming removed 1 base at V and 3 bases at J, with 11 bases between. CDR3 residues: CASSLYAISTDTQYF. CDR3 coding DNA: TGTGCCAGCAGTTTATATGCTATATCGACAGATACGCAGTATTTT.

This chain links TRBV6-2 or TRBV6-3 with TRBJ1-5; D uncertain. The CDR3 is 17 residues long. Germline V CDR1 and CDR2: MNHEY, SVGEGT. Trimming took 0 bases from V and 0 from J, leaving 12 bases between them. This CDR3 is CASSYSLAGPSNQPQHF. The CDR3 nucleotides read TGTGCCAGCAGTTACTCGTTGGCAGGCCCTAGCAATCAGCCCCAGCATTTT.

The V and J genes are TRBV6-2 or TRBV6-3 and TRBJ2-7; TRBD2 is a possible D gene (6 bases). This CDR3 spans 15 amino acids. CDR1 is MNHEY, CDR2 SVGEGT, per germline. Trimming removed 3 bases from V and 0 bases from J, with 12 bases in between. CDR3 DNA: TGTGCCAGCAGTTATAAGTCGGGGGACTCCTACGAGCAGTACTTC. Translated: CASSYKSGDSYEQYF.

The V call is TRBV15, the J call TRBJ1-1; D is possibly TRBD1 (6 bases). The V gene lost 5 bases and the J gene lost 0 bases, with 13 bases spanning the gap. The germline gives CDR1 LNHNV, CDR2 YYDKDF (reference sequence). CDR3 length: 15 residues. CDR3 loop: CATSGKDSMNTEAFF. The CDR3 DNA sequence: TGTGCCACCAGCGGCAAGGACAGCATGAACACTGAAGCTTTCTTT.

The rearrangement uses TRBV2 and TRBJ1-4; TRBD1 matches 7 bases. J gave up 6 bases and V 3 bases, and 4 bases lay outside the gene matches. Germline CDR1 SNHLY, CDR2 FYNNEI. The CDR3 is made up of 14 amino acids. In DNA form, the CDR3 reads TGTGCCAGCAGTGATTCAGGGGGTTATGAAAAACTGTTTTTT. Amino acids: CASSDSGGYEKLFF.

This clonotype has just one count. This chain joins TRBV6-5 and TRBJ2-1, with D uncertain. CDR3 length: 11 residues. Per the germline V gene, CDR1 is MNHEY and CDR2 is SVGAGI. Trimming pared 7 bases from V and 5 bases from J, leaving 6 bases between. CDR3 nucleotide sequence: TGTGCCAGCACCGTGAACAATGAGCAGTTCTTC. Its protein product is CASTVNNEQFF.

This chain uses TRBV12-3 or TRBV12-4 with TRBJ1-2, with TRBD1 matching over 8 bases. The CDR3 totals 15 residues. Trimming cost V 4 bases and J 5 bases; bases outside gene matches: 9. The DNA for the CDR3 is TGTGCCAGCAGTTCCCCGGACAGGGAGAGTTATGGCTACACCTTC. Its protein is CASSSPDRESYGYTF.

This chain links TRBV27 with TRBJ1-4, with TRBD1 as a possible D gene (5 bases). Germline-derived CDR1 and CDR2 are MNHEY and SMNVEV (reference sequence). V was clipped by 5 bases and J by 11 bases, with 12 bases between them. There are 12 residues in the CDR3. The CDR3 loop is CASSRGLGKLFF. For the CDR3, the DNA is TGTGCCAGCAGTAGGGGACTGGGGAAACTGTTTTTT.

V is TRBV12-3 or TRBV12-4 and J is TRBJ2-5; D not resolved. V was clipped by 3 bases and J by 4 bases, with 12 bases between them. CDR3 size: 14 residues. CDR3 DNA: TGTGCCAGCAGTTTCGACGGAGAGTCAGAGACCCAGTACTTC. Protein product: CASSFDGESETQYF.

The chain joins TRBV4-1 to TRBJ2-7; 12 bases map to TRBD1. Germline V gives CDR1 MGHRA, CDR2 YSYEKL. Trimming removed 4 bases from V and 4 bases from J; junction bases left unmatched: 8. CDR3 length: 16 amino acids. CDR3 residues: CASSPWPGQGAYEQYF. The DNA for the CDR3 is TGCGCCAGCAGCCCGTGGCCGGGACAGGGGGCGTACGAGCAGTACTTC.

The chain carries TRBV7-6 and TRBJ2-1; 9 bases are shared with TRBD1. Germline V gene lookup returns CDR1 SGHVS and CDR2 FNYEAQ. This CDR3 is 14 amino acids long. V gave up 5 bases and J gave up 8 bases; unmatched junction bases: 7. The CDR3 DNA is TGTGCCAGCAGCACCGGGACAGGGCTGGATGAGCAGTTCTTC. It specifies CASSTGTGLDEQFF. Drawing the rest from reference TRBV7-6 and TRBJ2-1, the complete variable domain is GAGVSQSPRYKVTKRGQDVALRCDPISGHVSLYWYRQALGQGPEFLTYFNYEAQQDKSGLPNDRFSAERPEGSISTLTIQRTEQRDSAMYRCASSTGTGLDEQFFGPGTRLTVL.

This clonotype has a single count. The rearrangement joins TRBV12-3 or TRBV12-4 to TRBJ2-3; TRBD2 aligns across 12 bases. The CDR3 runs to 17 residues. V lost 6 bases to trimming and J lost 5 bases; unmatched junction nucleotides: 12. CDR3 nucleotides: TGTGCCAGCAGCTCCGGACTAGCGGGGATGTCGGTAGATACGCAGTATTTT. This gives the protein CASSSGLAGMSVDTQYF.

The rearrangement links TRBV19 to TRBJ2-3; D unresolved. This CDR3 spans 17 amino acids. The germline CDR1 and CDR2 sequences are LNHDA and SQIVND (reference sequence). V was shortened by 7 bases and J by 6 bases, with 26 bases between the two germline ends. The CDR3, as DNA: TGTGCCAGTACCCCCCCGTGGCTCCCCGAGGTCGAGGATACGCAGTATTTT. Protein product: CASTPPWLPEVEDTQYF.

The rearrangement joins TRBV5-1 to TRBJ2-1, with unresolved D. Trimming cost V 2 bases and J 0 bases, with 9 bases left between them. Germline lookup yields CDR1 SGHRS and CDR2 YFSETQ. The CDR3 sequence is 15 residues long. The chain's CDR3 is CASSFSGDSYNEQFF. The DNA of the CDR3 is TGCGCCAGCAGCTTCTCCGGAGACTCCTACAATGAGCAGTTCTTC.

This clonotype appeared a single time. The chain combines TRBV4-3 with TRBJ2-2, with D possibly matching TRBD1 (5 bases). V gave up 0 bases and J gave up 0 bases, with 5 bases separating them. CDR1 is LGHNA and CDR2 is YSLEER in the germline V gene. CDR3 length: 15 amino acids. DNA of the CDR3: TGCGCCAGCAGCCAAGACAGGGCGAACACCGGGGAGCTGTTTTTT. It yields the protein CASSQDRANTGELFF.

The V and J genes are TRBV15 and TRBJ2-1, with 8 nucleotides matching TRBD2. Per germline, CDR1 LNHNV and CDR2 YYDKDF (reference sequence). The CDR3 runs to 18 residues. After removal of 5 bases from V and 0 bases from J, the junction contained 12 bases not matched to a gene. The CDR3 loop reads CATSGGAGGFSSYNEQFF. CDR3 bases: TGTGCCACCAGCGGGGGGGCGGGAGGTTTCAGCTCCTACAATGAGCAGTTCTTC.